This TCR beta chain was recovered during a study of blood T cell repertoires in COVID-19. About the research overall: Samples of COVID-19 (acute and convalescent) were obtained from the United States, Italy and Spain. PBMCs, B-cell-depleted T cells, or T cells were the source of the cDNA or gDNA that made up the material.

Trimming took 5 bases from V and 6 from J; bases not matched to a gene: 11. This CDR3 has 16 residues. Germline V lookup: CDR1 SGHVS, CDR2 FQNEAQ. In the study's own analysis: Quantification of nucleated cells was approximated via reference gene primer amplification. Sequencing was performed with immunoSEQ multiplex PCR; in TCRdb, only in-frame clones are kept and a portion is missing. V, J and clone size derive from that table, while D and trimming were established from the DNA sequence. Here the sample spans 150,000 to 180,000 clones, around 83% being singletons. The chain is built from TRBV7-8 and TRBJ2-2; TRBD1 agrees at 8 bases. The sequencing sample was made of peripheral blood. The receptor's source is a woman aged 60-70 years with COVID-19, enrolled during active disease. CDR3 amino acids: CASSPRAGGLAGELFF. CDR3 bases: TGTGCCAGCAGCCCGCGGGCAGGGGGCCTCGCCGGGGAGCTGTTTTTT.